In terms of frequency, the clone carrying this T cell receptor beta chain is medium-sized. Its antigen is not identified. Naive CD8+ T cells were CD45RO-CCR7+CD27+CD95-. These data belong to a study of CXCR3-negative and CXCR3-positive naive CD8 T cells. Study findings and constraints: After cryopreservation, CXCR3 expression dropped partially; most assays used fresh PBMCs.

The CDR3 loop spans 13 amino acids. Germline CDR1 and CDR2: SGHRS and YFSETQ. Carrying UMI labels, the TRB cDNA libraries were prepared through 5' RACE. Following a re-call of the 5' RACE reads, TCRdb has one entry per CDR3 protein and lacks DNA. The sample holds some 9,100 distinct CDR3 sequences. V gene TRBV5-1 combines with J gene TRBJ2-1. This receptor was obtained from a human donor in good health. Some clones in this sample may be carry-over from other donors' samples. The sequenced sample consisted of naive CXCR3- CD8+ T cells from blood. Subset here: CD45RO-CCR7+CD27+CD95- naive CD8+ T cells lacking CXCR3 (TNR3-). CDR3 in amino acids: CASSWQGYNEQFF.